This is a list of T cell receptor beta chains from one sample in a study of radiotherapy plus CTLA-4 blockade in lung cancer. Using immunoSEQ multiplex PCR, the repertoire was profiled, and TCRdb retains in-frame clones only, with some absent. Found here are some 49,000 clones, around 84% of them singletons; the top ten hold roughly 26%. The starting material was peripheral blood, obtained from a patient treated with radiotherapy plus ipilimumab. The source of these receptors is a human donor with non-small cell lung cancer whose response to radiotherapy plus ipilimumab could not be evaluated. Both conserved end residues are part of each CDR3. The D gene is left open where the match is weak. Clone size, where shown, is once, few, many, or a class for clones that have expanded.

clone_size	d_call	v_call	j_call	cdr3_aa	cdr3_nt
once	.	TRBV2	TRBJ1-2	CASSTVVRGFGGYTF	TGTGCCAGCAGTACTGTGGTTAGGGGATTCGGGGGCTACACCTTC
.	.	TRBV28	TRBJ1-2	CASIPLSERYGYTF	TGTGCCAGCATTCCCCTGAGCGAGCGGTATGGCTACACCTTC
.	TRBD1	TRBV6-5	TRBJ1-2	CASSYGTGDNYGYTF	TGTGCCAGCAGTTACGGGACAGGGGATAACTATGGCTACACCTTC
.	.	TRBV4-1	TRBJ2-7	CASSLSRAEGLNEQYF	TGCGCCAGCAGCCTTTCTAGGGCTGAGGGCCTGAACGAGCAGTACTTC
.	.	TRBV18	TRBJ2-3	CASSPPEGLRTDTQYF	TGTGCCAGCTCACCACCGGAGGGCCTGAGGACAGATACGCAGTATTTT
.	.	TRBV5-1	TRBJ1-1	CASSLEGGTEAFF	TGCGCCAGCAGCTTGGAAGGGGGCACTGAAGCTTTCTTT
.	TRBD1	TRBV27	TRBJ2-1	CASSLSGTGVSGQFF	TGTGCCAGCAGTTTATCGGGGACAGGGGTTTCCGGGCAGTTCTTC
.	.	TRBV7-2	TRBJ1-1	CASSSGSANTEAFF	TGTGCCAGCAGCTCCGGGTCAGCGAACACTGAAGCTTTCTTT
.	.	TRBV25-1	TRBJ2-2	CASSEERPVGELFF	TGTGCCAGCAGTGAAGAGCGGCCCGTTGGGGAGCTGTTTTTT
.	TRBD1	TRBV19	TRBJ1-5	CASVGTGNQPQHF	TGTGCCAGTGTCGGGACAGGCAATCAGCCCCAGCATTTT
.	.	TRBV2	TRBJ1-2	CASSYQGRDGYTF	TGTGCCAGCAGTTATCAGGGGCGGGATGGCTACACCTTC
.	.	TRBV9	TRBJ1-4	CASSPRSTNEKLFF	TGTGCCAGCAGCCCCAGATCAACTAATGAAAAACTGTTTTTT
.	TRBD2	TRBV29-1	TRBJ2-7	CSVESNSGSEQYF	TGCAGCGTTGAAAGTAATAGCGGGAGCGAGCAGTACTTC
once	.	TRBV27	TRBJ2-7	CASSLHGSYEQYF	TGTGCCAGCAGTTTACACGGCTCCTACGAGCAGTACTTC
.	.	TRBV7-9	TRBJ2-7	CASSHPLVSYEQYF	TGTGCCAGCAGCCACCCACTAGTATCCTACGAGCAGTACTTC
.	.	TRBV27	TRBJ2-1	CASSPAATGSYNEQFF	TGTGCCAGCAGTCCGGCGGCCACCGGGTCCTACAATGAGCAGTTCTTC
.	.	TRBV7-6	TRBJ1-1	CASSFNGNTEAFF	TGTGCCAGCAGCTTTAACGGGAACACTGAAGCTTTCTTT
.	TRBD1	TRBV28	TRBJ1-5	CASSSPSTGGGQPQHF	TGTGCCAGCAGTTCACCTTCTACAGGGGGAGGGCAGCCCCAGCATTTT
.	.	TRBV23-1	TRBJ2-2	CASSHLTRALPTGELFF	TGCGCCAGCAGTCACCTCACCAGGGCACTTCCCACCGGGGAGCTGTTTTTT
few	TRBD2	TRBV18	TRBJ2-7	CASSPFGGGGSYEQYF	TGTGCCAGCTCACCGTTCGGCGGGGGGGGATCCTACGAGCAGTACTTC
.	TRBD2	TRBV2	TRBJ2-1	CARGGLGVYNEQFF	TGTGCCAGGGGGGGACTAGGGGTTTACAATGAGCAGTTCTTC
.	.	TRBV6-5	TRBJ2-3	CATQTSRGSGDTQYF	TGTGCCACCCAAACGAGTAGGGGGTCGGGAGATACGCAGTATTTT
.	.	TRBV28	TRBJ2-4	CASSPEQGTKTIQYF	TGTGCCAGCAGTCCCGAGCAGGGAACCAAAACCATTCAGTACTTC
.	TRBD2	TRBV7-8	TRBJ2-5	CASSFFTGGRETQYF	TGTGCCAGCAGCTTCTTTACGGGAGGGCGGGAGACCCAGTACTTC
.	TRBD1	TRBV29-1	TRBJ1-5	CSVQTGNGQPQHF	TGCAGCGTTCAGACAGGGAATGGTCAGCCCCAGCATTTT
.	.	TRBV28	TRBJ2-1	CASTERDWQFF	TGTGCCAGCACCGAAAGGGACTGGCAGTTCTTC
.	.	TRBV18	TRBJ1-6	CASSPTPGYESTLHF	TGTGCCAGCTCACCTACGCCGGGATATGAGTCCACCCTCCACTTT
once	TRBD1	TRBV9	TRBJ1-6	CASSERTGTNNSPLHF	TGTGCCAGCAGCGAAAGGACAGGGACAAATAATTCACCCCTCCACTTT
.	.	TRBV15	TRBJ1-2	CATSRGSRTYGYTF	TGTGCCACCAGCAGAGGGTCCCGTACTTATGGCTACACCTTC
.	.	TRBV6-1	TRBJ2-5	CASRATLQETQYF	TGTGCCAGCAGAGCAACCCTCCAAGAGACCCAGTACTTC
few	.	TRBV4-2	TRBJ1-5	CASSRDTNNQPQHF	TGTGCCAGCAGCCGGGACACGAACAATCAGCCCCAGCATTTT
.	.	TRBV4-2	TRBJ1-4	CASSNWSGEEKLFF	TGTGCCAGCAGCAATTGGTCAGGGGAAGAGAAACTGTTTTTT
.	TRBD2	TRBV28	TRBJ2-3	CASSELAGGTDTQYF	TGTGCCAGCAGTGAACTAGCGGGAGGCACAGATACGCAGTATTTT
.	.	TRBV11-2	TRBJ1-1	CASTLSLNTEAFF	TGTGCCAGCACGCTATCCTTGAACACTGAAGCTTTCTTT
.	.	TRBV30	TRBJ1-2	CAWRSGKSSVANYGYTF	TGTGCCTGGAGATCCGGGAAATCCAGTGTAGCTAACTATGGCTACACCTTC
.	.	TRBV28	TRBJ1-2	CASTPGVGGYTF	TGTGCCAGCACCCCAGGGGTGGGTGGCTACACCTTC
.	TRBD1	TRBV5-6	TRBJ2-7	CASSSYDRVREQYF	TGTGCCAGCAGCTCTTACGACAGGGTACGCGAGCAGTACTTC